The 31 T cell receptor beta chains below come from one sample, sequenced in a study of OX40 agonist ivuxolimab in advanced cancers. The repertoire was sequenced with immunoSEQ multiplex PCR; TCRdb's copy has only in-frame clones and lacks some. Here the sample spans around 62,000 clones, 65% to 90% being singletons. The sequenced sample was CD4+ or CD8+ T cells sorted from blood, obtained in a trial of the OX40 agonist ivuxolimab. The source is an adult with an advanced solid tumor such as melanoma, head and neck, liver or kidney cancer.

The chain recombines TRBV27 with TRBJ1-4; perhaps TRBD1 as D (5 bases). Per the germline V gene, CDR1 is MNHEY and CDR2 is SMNVEV (reference sequence). Trimming shortened V by 2 bases and J by 0 bases, and 13 bases separated the two germline ends. The CDR3 runs 17 residues. The CDR3 DNA follows: TGTGCCAGCAGTTTAGTTCGGGGGATTGCAACTAATGAAAAACTGTTTTTT. Its protein is CASSLVRGIATNEKLFF.

This chain uses TRBV6-6 with TRBJ1-6; TRBD1 is a possible D gene (6 bases). The CDR3 loop spans 15 amino acids. Germline lookup yields CDR1 MNHNY and CDR2 SVGAGI (reference sequence). V was trimmed by 5 bases and J by 8 bases, leaving 16 bases between them. Written as DNA, the CDR3 is TGTGCCAGCAGTCGACAGGATCCGAGGGATTCACCCCTCCACTTT. As protein: CASSRQDPRDSPLHF.

The chain has TRBV4-1 and TRBJ1-6; D ambiguous. This CDR3 spans 14 amino acids. Trimming cost V 6 bases and J 4 bases, with 10 bases left between them. Per the germline V gene, CDR1 is MGHRA and CDR2 is YSYEKL. The CDR3 here is CASSRYTYNSPLHF. For the CDR3, the DNA is TGCGCCAGCAGTCGCTACACTTATAATTCACCCCTCCACTTT.

The CDR3 sequence is CASRSTGGINQPQHF. CDR3 DNA: TGTGCCAGCAGGTCAACAGGGGGAATCAATCAGCCCCAGCATTTT. The rearrangement joins TRBV6-5 to TRBJ1-5, with 8 positions matching TRBD1. The V segment lost 6 bases and the J segment 3 bases; nucleotides outside the gene matches: 7. CDR3 length: 15 amino acids. The V gene's germline CDR1 is MNHEY and CDR2 SVGAGI.

In DNA, the CDR3 is TGTGCCAGCAGACCCGGCGAGAATGAAAAACTGTTTTTT. This gives the protein CASRPGENEKLFF. V and J are TRBV28 and TRBJ1-4; D is ambiguous. The germline CDR1 and CDR2 sequences are MDHEN and SYDVKM. V gave up 6 bases and J gave up 5 bases, with 10 bases separating them. The CDR3 contains 13 residues.

V is TRBV4-1 and J is TRBJ1-2; 7 bases match TRBD1. The length of the CDR3 is 14 residues. Germline CDR1 reads MGHRA; CDR2 reads YSYEKL. V trimming: 4 bases; J trimming: 8 bases; junction bases outside the gene matches: 10. The CDR3 region has the DNA TGCGCCAGCAGCCCCAGGGGGATCTTTTCAGGCTACACCTTC. This encodes CASSPRGIFSGYTF.

In this sample, this clone turned up a few times. The genes are TRBV6-6 and TRBJ2-2, with 7 bases aligning to TRBD2. The CDR3 length is 15 residues. V lost 4 bases, J lost 0 bases, and 2 bases stayed unmatched. Germline V gene lookup returns CDR1 MNHNY and CDR2 SVGAGI (reference sequence). CDR3 in DNA: TGTGCCAGCAGTTGGGGGGGGGCGAACACCGGGGAGCTGTTTTTT. It yields the protein CASSWGGANTGELFF.

This clone appeared once. The chain recombines TRBV18 with TRBJ1-1; 7 bases agree with TRBD1. Losses at the gene ends were 4 bases for V and 1 base for J; bases not matched to a gene: 9. Per germline, CDR1 KGHSH and CDR2 LQKENI. This CDR3 region has 16 residues. Written as DNA, the CDR3 is TGTGCCAGCTCACTTCGGACCGGGACAGCGAACACTGAAGCTTTCTTT. This gives the protein CASSLRTGTANTEAFF. The full variable domain, rest sourced from reference TRBV18 and TRBJ1-1, is NAGVMQNPRHLVRRRGQEARLRCSPMKGHSHVYWYRQLPEEGLKFMVYLQKENIIDESGMPKERFSAEFPKEGPSILRIQQVVRGDSAAYFCASSLRTGTANTEAFFGQGTRLTVV.

The genes are TRBV4-3 and TRBJ1-1, with 7 positions matching TRBD1. Unmatched junction bases numbered 0, after V lost 4 bases and J lost 1 base. CDR1 is LGHNA and CDR2 is YSLEER in the germline V gene. The CDR3 runs 13 residues. CDR3 sequence: CASSRTGNTEAFF. The CDR3 region has the DNA TGCGCCAGCAGCCGGACAGGGAACACTGAAGCTTTCTTT.

This clone was recorded only once. The chain has TRBV5-4 and TRBJ1-2; D possibly corresponds to TRBD1 (5 bases). This CDR3 spans 14 amino acids. In germline, CDR1 is SGHNT, CDR2 YYREEE (reference sequence). The ends were cut back, 0 bases at V and 4 bases at J, with 10 bases in the middle. DNA for the CDR3: TGTGCCAGCAGCTTGGGGATAGACAGCTATGGCTACACCTTC. Translating gives CASSLGIDSYGYTF. The variable domain in full, completed from reference TRBV5-4 and TRBJ1-2, reads ETGVTQSPTHLIKTRGQQVTLRCSSQSGHNTVSWYQQALGQGPQFIFQYYREEENGRGNFPPRFSGLQFPNYSSELNVNALELDDSALYLCASSLGIDSYGYTFGSGTRLTVV.

The chain carries TRBV7-8 and TRBJ2-2; 7 bases are a match to TRBD2. This CDR3 region has 15 residues. Germline trimming cut 5 bases from V and 4 bases from J; bases unmatched to any gene: 7. From germline, CDR1 is SGHVS and CDR2 FQNEAQ. The CDR3 coding sequence is TGTGCCAGCAGCCCGAGCGGGGTCTTCACCGGGGAGCTGTTTTTT. Its translation is CASSPSGVFTGELFF.

The chain employs TRBV2 and TRBJ1-1, with unresolved D. The length of the CDR3 is 14 residues. The V and J ends lost 7 bases and 2 bases respectively, with 14 bases between them. The germline CDR1 and CDR2 sequences are SNHLY and FYNNEI. CDR3 DNA: TGTGCCAGCAATAGCCCGGCAACTAACACTGAAGCTTTCTTT. Its translation: CASNSPATNTEAFF.

This rearrangement joins TRBV15 to TRBJ2-5, with 7 positions matching TRBD1. The CDR3 runs to 18 residues. V shed 5 bases and J 3 bases; nucleotides not matched to a gene: 18. Germline V gene data show CDR1 as LNHNV and CDR2 as YYDKDF (reference sequence). For the CDR3, the DNA is TGTGCCACCAGCGCCCGACCGGGACAGCGATACGCAGAAGAGACCCAGTACTTC. It codes for CATSARPGQRYAEETQYF. Combining the CDR3 with reference TRBV15 and TRBJ2-5 gives the whole variable domain DAMVIQNPRYQVTQFGKPVTLSCSQTLNHNVMYWYQQKSSQAPKLLFHYYDKDFNNEADTPDNFQSRRPNTSFCFLDIRSPGLGDTAMYLCATSARPGQRYAEETQYFGPGTRLLVL.

This clone has a single count. CDR3 in DNA: TGTGCCAGCAGCTTGGGGGGGACCGGGGAGCTGTTTTTT. Its protein is CASSLGGTGELFF. This chain uses TRBV5-4 with TRBJ2-2; D possibly uses TRBD1 or TRBD2 (5 bases each). The CDR3 consists of 13 residues. In germline, CDR1 is SGHNT, CDR2 YYREEE (reference sequence). V lost 0 bases and J lost 5, with 5 bases in between.

The chain couples TRBV19 to TRBJ1-3, with TRBD1 identical over 7 bases. V lost 6 bases, J lost 0 bases, and 5 bases stayed unmatched. CDR3 size: 15 residues. Germline-derived CDR1 and CDR2 are LNHDA and SQIVND (reference sequence). This chain's CDR3 is CASRRQGSSGNTIYF. The CDR3 DNA reads as TGTGCCAGTAGGCGACAGGGTAGCTCTGGAAACACCATATATTTT.

V and J are TRBV5-6 and TRBJ2-1; 12 bases are shared with TRBD2. Germline trimming cut 5 bases from V and 6 bases from J; bases unmatched to any gene: 6. This CDR3 is built from 15 residues. Germline CDR1 is SGHDT and CDR2 is YYEEEE. The CDR3 DNA reads TGTGCCAGCAGTCGTGGACTAGCGGGGTTCAATGAGCAGTTCTTC. It yields the protein CASSRGLAGFNEQFF.

This clone was seen a few times. The V call is TRBV9, the J call TRBJ1-6; D is unresolved. Deletions cut 0 bases from V and 6 bases from J, with 13 bases between. Germline CDR1 reads SGDLS; CDR2 reads YYNGEE. The CDR3 is 16 residues long. The DNA for the CDR3 is TGTGCCAGCAGCGTAGGATCAGGATGGGGTAATTCACCCCTCCACTTT. This gives the protein CASSVGSGWGNSPLHF.

The V and J genes are TRBV7-8 and TRBJ1-1; 10 bases are a match to TRBD1. This CDR3 region has 12 residues. Trimming at V came to 5 bases and at J to 10 bases, leaving 4 bases not matched to a gene. Germline V gene sequence: CDR1 SGHVS, CDR2 FQNEAQ. CDR3 in amino acids: CASSRRTGGAFF. In nucleotides, the CDR3 is TGTGCCAGCAGCAGAAGGACAGGGGGAGCTTTCTTT.

This rearrangement joins TRBV19 to TRBJ1-5; 9 positions match TRBD1. Germline assignment: CDR1 LNHDA and CDR2 SQIVND (reference sequence). The CDR3 has 15 amino acids. The V and J ends lost 7 bases and 1 base, in that order; junction bases with no gene match: 5. CDR3 protein: CASIKDRGSNQPQHF. In DNA form, the CDR3 reads TGTGCCAGTATCAAGGACAGGGGAAGCAATCAGCCCCAGCATTTT. The full variable domain, with the rest looked up from reference TRBV19 and TRBJ1-5, is DGGITQSPKYLFRKEGQNVTLSCEQNLNHDAMYWYRQDPGQGLRLIYYSQIVNDFQKGDIAEGYSVSREKKESFPLTVTSAQKNPTAFYLCASIKDRGSNQPQHFGDGTRLSIL.

This clone has just a few counts. The chain is built from TRBV4-3 and TRBJ1-2, with unresolved D. V was shortened by 0 bases and J by 2 bases, with 7 bases between the two germline ends. CDR3 length: 14 residues. Germline V gene data show CDR1 as LGHNA and CDR2 as YSLEER. The CDR3 spells CASSQELGNYGYTF. CDR3 sequence (DNA): TGCGCCAGCAGCCAAGAACTGGGAAACTATGGCTACACCTTC.

The chain links TRBV2 to TRBJ1-1; D is uncertain. CDR3 size: 14 residues. V gave up 4 bases and J gave up 4 bases, with 13 bases separating them. Germline V lookup: CDR1 SNHLY, CDR2 FYNNEI. Written as DNA, the CDR3 is TGTGCCAGCAGTGTAGGTAGGGAGAGCACTGAAGCTTTCTTT. This encodes CASSVGRESTEAFF.

The rearrangement joins TRBV18 to TRBJ2-2; possible D gene TRBD1, 7 bases. Per the germline V gene, CDR1 is KGHSH and CDR2 is LQKENI. Trimming removed 2 bases at V and 7 bases at J, with 14 bases between. This CDR3 region has 15 residues. The chain's CDR3 is CASSPETGTYGELFF. CDR3 nucleotide sequence: TGTGCCAGCTCACCAGAGACAGGGACTTACGGGGAGCTGTTTTTT.

The chain links TRBV27 to TRBJ1-5; 7 bases map to TRBD1. The CDR3 length is 18 residues. V shed 6 bases and J 0 bases; nucleotides not matched to a gene: 14. Per the germline V gene, CDR1 is MNHEY and CDR2 is SMNVEV (reference sequence). The CDR3 is CASRLRGDSLSSNQPQHF. CDR3 in DNA: TGTGCCAGCAGACTAAGGGGGGACAGCCTTTCTAGCAATCAGCCCCAGCATTTT.

CDR3 nucleotide sequence: TGTGCCAGTAGTATCCGGGGGGCGACGGCCGAGCAGTACTTC. Its protein is CASSIRGATAEQYF. The chain uses TRBV19 and TRBJ2-7; D is perhaps TRBD2 (7 bases). The CDR3 has 14 amino acids. V lost 3 bases, J lost 6 bases, and 15 bases lay in between. Germline CDR1 LNHDA, CDR2 SQIVND (reference sequence).

This chain connects TRBV11-2 to TRBJ1-4; tentative D call: TRBD1 (6 bases). This CDR3 has 14 residues. V was trimmed by 3 bases and J by 8 bases, leaving 13 bases between them. Germline-derived CDR1 and CDR2 are SGHAT and FQNNGV. CDR3 loop: CASSFAGAGEKLFF. The CDR3, as DNA: TGTGCCAGCAGCTTCGCAGGGGCCGGGGAAAAACTGTTTTTT. The whole variable domain, filled in from reference TRBV11-2 and TRBJ1-4, reads EAGVAQSPRYKIIEKRQSVAFWCNPISGHATLYWYQQILGQGPKLLIQFQNNGVVDDSQLPKDRFSAERLKGVDSTLKIQPAKLEDSAVYLCASSFAGAGEKLFFGSGTQLSVL.

This chain connects TRBV5-1 to TRBJ2-7; either TRBD1 or TRBD2 may supply D (5 bases each). The CDR3 consists of 14 residues. Trimming took 4 bases from V and 4 from J, leaving 15 bases between them. In germline, CDR1 is SGHRS, CDR2 YFSETQ. DNA for the CDR3: TGCGCCAGCAGCCGGGACGGGTCAGGTTACGAGCAGTACTTC. Amino acid sequence: CASSRDGSGYEQYF.

The chain employs TRBV2 and TRBJ1-5; weak D call: TRBD1 (6 bases). V lost 2 bases to trimming and J lost 5 bases, with 16 bases between them. The V gene's germline CDR1 is SNHLY and CDR2 FYNNEI. The CDR3 extends over 16 amino acids. The CDR3 region is CASSELGRGLYQPQHF. In nucleotides, the CDR3 is TGTGCCAGCAGTGAATTAGGCAGGGGTTTGTATCAGCCCCAGCATTTT.

This chain links TRBV6-6 with TRBJ2-1, with no clear D. This CDR3 has 13 amino acids. Trimming shortened V by 2 bases and J by 14 bases, and 16 bases separated the two germline ends. Germline lookup yields CDR1 MNHNY and CDR2 SVGAGI (reference sequence). In DNA, the CDR3 is TGTGCCAGCAGTTACCCTAGGGCCAAGAACGAGTTCTTC. Amino acid sequence: CASSYPRAKNEFF.

This chain connects TRBV4-2 to TRBJ2-3, with 10 bases that match TRBD1. Looked up from germline, CDR1 is LGHNA and CDR2 is YNFKEQ. CDR3 size: 16 residues. The V and J ends lost 3 bases and 2 bases, in that order; junction bases with no gene match: 5. The CDR3 is CASSHGTGDTTDTQYF. The CDR3 nucleotides read TGTGCCAGCAGCCACGGGACAGGGGATACCACAGATACGCAGTATTTT.

The chain employs TRBV5-5 and TRBJ1-1, with 7 positions matching TRBD1. V dropped 4 bases and J dropped 1; count of bases not matched to a gene: 10. CDR1 SGHKS and CDR2 YYEKEE come from the germline V gene (reference sequence). The CDR3 consists of 16 residues. CDR3 DNA sequence: TGTGCCAGCAGCCCGACAGGGAAAGGGCGGAACACTGAAGCTTTCTTT. Translation gives CASSPTGKGRNTEAFF.

This chain links TRBV28 with TRBJ1-2, with 7 bases fitting TRBD1. The ends lost 7 bases at V and 4 bases at J; junction bases unmatched: 12. The CDR3 contains 15 residues. Germline assignment: CDR1 MDHEN and CDR2 SYDVKM. CDR3 sequence reads: CASTPSPQGPYGYTF. The CDR3 DNA is TGTGCCAGCACCCCTAGCCCACAGGGGCCCTATGGCTACACCTTC.